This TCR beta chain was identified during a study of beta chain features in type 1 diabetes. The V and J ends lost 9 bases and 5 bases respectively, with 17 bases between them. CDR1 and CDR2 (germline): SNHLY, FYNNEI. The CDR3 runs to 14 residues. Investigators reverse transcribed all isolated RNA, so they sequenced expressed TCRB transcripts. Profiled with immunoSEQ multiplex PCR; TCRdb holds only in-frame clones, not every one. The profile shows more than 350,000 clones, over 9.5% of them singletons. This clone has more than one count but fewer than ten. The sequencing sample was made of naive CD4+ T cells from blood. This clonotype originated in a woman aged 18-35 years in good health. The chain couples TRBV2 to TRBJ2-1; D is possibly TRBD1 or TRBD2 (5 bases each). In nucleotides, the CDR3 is TGTGCCAGTAGTAAGGGGACCCTCCACAATGAGCAGTTCTTC. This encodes CASSKGTLHNEQFF.